The sequence of this T cell receptor (beta chain) was determined in a study of blood T cell repertoires in COVID-19. Study context: The United States, Italy and Spain were the sources of the acute and convalescent COVID-19 samples. T cells, B-cell-depleted T cells, or PBMCs supplied cDNA or gDNA.

Here immunoSEQ multiplex PCR was the method, and the copy in TCRdb shows in-frame clones only, minus some. Of around 93,000 clones in the sample, 82% were seen once. The CDR3 runs 13 residues. CDR1 MGHRA and CDR2 YSYEKL come from the germline V gene. V was shortened by 5 bases and J by 5 bases, with 10 bases between the two germline ends. The specimen sequenced was peripheral blood. The chain is built from TRBV4-1 and TRBJ1-5, with TRBD1 as a possible D gene (6 bases). The clonotype was recovered from an elderly man with acute or convalescent COVID-19. This CDR3 is CASSEDSDQPQHF. In nucleotides, the CDR3 is TGCGCCAGCAGCGAGGACAGTGATCAGCCCCAGCATTTT.